The 17 T cell receptor beta chains presented below share a single source sample, sequenced in a study of cytomegalovirus exposure and HLA in healthy donors. Both 60 Vbeta primers and 13 Jbeta primers went into the PCR. Measured with immunoSEQ multiplex PCR; TCRdb has only the in-frame clones, and not every one. The data hold more than 95,000 clones, with about three quarters observed a single time. Sample: PBMCs. Source of these receptors: a man aged 50 to 59 in good health and CMV-seronegative.

The V call is TRBV7-9, the J call TRBJ1-2; D is possibly TRBD1 (5 bases). V dropped 5 bases and J dropped 6 bases, with 10 bases sitting between them. The CDR3 extends over 12 amino acids. Germline assignment: CDR1 SEHNR and CDR2 FQNEAQ (reference sequence). CDR3 DNA sequence: TGTGCCAGCAGCCTCCAGACAGATGGCTACACCTTC. Protein product: CASSLQTDGYTF.

This CDR3 reads CASSRQGYTEAFF. The CDR3 DNA follows: TGTGCCAGCAGTCGACAGGGGTACACTGAAGCTTTCTTT. The chain carries TRBV2 and TRBJ1-1; 8 positions match TRBD1. Germline V gives CDR1 SNHLY, CDR2 FYNNEI. V was clipped by 5 bases and J by 3 bases; unmatched bases: 2. The CDR3 runs 13 residues.

V is TRBV6-4 and J is TRBJ1-6; 7 bases are a match to TRBD1. This CDR3 contains 17 residues. V was pared by 0 bases and J by 7 bases, with 9 bases of the junction left unmatched. Germline assignment: CDR1 MRHNA and CDR2 SNTAGT. CDR3 protein: CASSDSPRGQPNSPLHF. As DNA, the CDR3 is TGTGCCAGCAGTGACTCCCCACGGGGACAGCCGAATTCACCCCTCCACTTT.

The V and J genes are TRBV11-2 and TRBJ2-1; TRBD1 matches 10 bases. After removal of 5 bases from V and 8 bases from J, the junction contained 9 bases not matched to a gene. This CDR3 is 15 amino acids long. Germline V gene sequence: CDR1 SGHAT, CDR2 FQNNGV. The chain's CDR3 is CASSPDRGRFYEQFF. The CDR3 bases are TGTGCCAGCAGCCCAGACAGGGGGCGCTTCTATGAGCAGTTCTTC.

The rearrangement links TRBV7-2 to TRBJ2-7; TRBD2 matches at 10 bases. Germline loops: CDR1 SGHTA, CDR2 FQGNSA. This CDR3 comprises 13 residues. After removal of 3 bases from V and 6 bases from J, the junction contained 2 bases not matched to a gene. The CDR3 DNA is TGTGCCAGCAGCTTTAGCGGGGGGTCCGAGCAGTACTTC. Residues: CASSFSGGSEQYF.

This clone was counted a few times. The chain joins TRBV7-2 to TRBJ1-2, with D unresolved. Germline V gene sequence: CDR1 SGHTA, CDR2 FQGNSA. Trimming left V 5 bases short and J 2 bases short, with 12 bases between. This CDR3 is built from 14 residues. The CDR3 protein is CASSDRDSNYGYTF. CDR3 nucleotides: TGTGCCAGCAGCGACCGGGATTCGAACTATGGCTACACCTTC. The full variable domain, its missing parts supplied by reference TRBV7-2 and TRBJ1-2, is GAGVSQSPSNKVTEKGKDVELRCDPISGHTALYWYRQSLGQGLEFLIYFQGNSAPDKSGLPSDRFSAERTGGSVSTLTIQRTQQEDSAVYLCASSDRDSNYGYTFGSGTRLTVV.

The rearrangement uses TRBV13 and TRBJ2-7; 8 bases fit TRBD1. The J segment lost 4 bases and the V segment lost 2 bases, leaving 4 bases of the junction unmatched. The CDR3 is 14 amino acids. Per germline, CDR1 PRHDT and CDR2 FYEKMQ (reference sequence). CDR3 loop: CASSLKTGAYEQYV. Written as DNA, the CDR3 is TGTGCCAGCAGCTTAAAGACAGGGGCTTACGAGCAGTACGTC.

The V call is TRBV21-1, the J call TRBJ2-1; the table's D call, TRBD2, has no DNA check behind it. TRBV21-1 is described as a pseudogene. The CDR3 is 17 residues long. CDR3 loop: CASSKEGLAGWGPEQFF. The CDR3, as DNA: TGTGCCAGCAGCAAAGAGGGGCTAGCGGGGTGGGGGCCAGAGCAGTTCTTC.

The J gene is TRBJ2-5, the V gene TRBV6-5; TRBD1 matches 8 bases. J gave up 5 bases and V 8 bases, and 7 bases lay outside the gene matches. Germline V gives CDR1 MNHEY, CDR2 SVGAGI. CDR3 length equals 13 residues. This CDR3 reads CASGQGTWETQYF. CDR3 nucleotides: TGTGCCAGCGGACAGGGAACGTGGGAGACCCAGTACTTC.

As to this clone: The identical CDR3 is also encoded by other nucleotide sequences in the sample. The chain uses TRBV5-1 and TRBJ2-5; a weak D match, TRBD2 (7 bases). The CDR3 extends over 14 amino acids. The germline V gene has CDR1 SGHRS and CDR2 YFSETQ. The V end was cut by 0 bases, the J end by 4 bases, with 10 bases between. Here the CDR3 reads CASSLGGGVETQYF. The CDR3 DNA reads as TGCGCCAGCAGCTTGGGAGGGGGGGTAGAGACCCAGTACTTC.

This chain connects TRBV5-6 to TRBJ1-1, with D perhaps TRBD1 (5 bases). The CDR3 runs 14 residues. V was clipped by 4 bases and J by 1 base, with 11 bases between them. Germline CDR1 and CDR2: SGHDT and YYEEEE. CDR3 protein: CASSLGATNTEAFF. CDR3 in DNA: TGTGCCAGCAGCCTAGGGGCGACGAACACTGAAGCTTTCTTT. The full variable domain, rest sourced from reference TRBV5-6 and TRBJ1-1, is DAGVTQSPTHLIKTRGQQVTLRCSPKSGHDTVSWYQQALGQGPQFIFQYYEEEERQRGNFPDRFSGHQFPNYSSELNVNALLLGDSALYLCASSLGATNTEAFFGQGTRLTVV.

There are a few counts of this clone. This same CDR3 is encoded by further DNA sequences in the sample. The chain combines TRBV11-2 with TRBJ1-1; D is undetermined. V lost 5 bases and J lost 1, with 8 bases in between. CDR1 SGHAT and CDR2 FQNNGV come from the germline V gene. This CDR3 is 13 amino acids long. This CDR3 reads CASSPRGNTEAFF. The CDR3 DNA is TGTGCCAGCAGCCCTCGGGGGAACACTGAAGCTTTCTTT.

This sequence joins TRBV5-1 and TRBJ2-5; 10 bases are shared with TRBD1. The V gene end was trimmed by 4 bases and the J gene end by 2 bases; junction bases not matched to a gene: 5. The CDR3 runs to 15 residues. Germline-derived CDR1 and CDR2 are SGHRS and YFSETQ. CDR3 bases: TGCGCCAGCAGCGCTGGGACAGGGGAACAAGAGACCCAGTACTTC. Its translation: CASSAGTGEQETQYF.

The chain uses TRBV6-1 and TRBJ2-5; weak D call: TRBD1 (6 bases). Trimming left V 5 bases short and J 4 bases short, with 17 bases between. In germline, CDR1 is MNHNS, CDR2 SASEGT. The CDR3 contains 15 residues. CDR3 sequence (DNA): TGTGCCAGCAGTAAATTAACAGGGAGCCGAGAGACCCAGTACTTC. Its translation: CASSKLTGSRETQYF.

V usage is TRBV5-1 and J usage is TRBJ2-7; maybe TRBD2 (7 bases). Per germline, CDR1 SGHRS and CDR2 YFSETQ. The V end was cut by 0 bases, the J end by 1 base, with 14 bases between. The CDR3 loop spans 16 amino acids. Here the CDR3 reads CASSLVGGGGSYEQYF. The CDR3 nucleotides are TGCGCCAGCAGCTTGGTCGGGGGCGGGGGATCCTACGAGCAGTACTTC.

This clone has only a few counts. J is TRBJ2-1 and V is TRBV6-5; TRBD2 matches at 11 bases. Trimming removed 5 bases from V and 5 bases from J; junction bases left unmatched: 5. The CDR3 runs to 15 residues. Germline V gives CDR1 MNHEY, CDR2 SVGAGI. CDR3 DNA sequence: TGTGCCAGCAGTCAACTAGCGGGGGCCGACAATGAGCAGTTCTTC. Amino acid sequence: CASSQLAGADNEQFF.

This clone was observed a handful of times. The chain recombines TRBV6-5 with TRBJ1-6; D is possibly TRBD1 (6 bases). V was clipped by 9 bases and J by 9 bases, with 18 bases between them. The CDR3 has 14 amino acids. Germline CDR1 reads MNHEY; CDR2 reads SVGAGI. CDR3 protein: CASGNSGARSPLHF. In DNA form, the CDR3 reads TGTGCCAGTGGTAATTCAGGGGCTCGTTCACCCCTCCACTTT.